The entry that follows covers one T cell receptor (beta chain) sequence. The junction had 5 bases not matched to a gene; V was cut back by 1 base and J by 4 bases. Germline-derived CDR1 and CDR2 are SGHTA and FQGNSA. CDR3 length: 16 residues. This table comes from immunoSEQ multiplex PCR, and its TCRdb copy is limited to in-frame clones, with some not included. The sample holds approximately 210,000 clones; around 83% are singletons and the top ten take roughly 2.9%. This sample is part of a study of blood T cell repertoires in COVID-19. At the level of the study: COVID-19 samples collected from the United States, Italy and Spain covered acute and convalescent phases. Sample material is recorded as cDNA or gDNA derived from T cells, B-cell-depleted T cells, or PBMCs.

The rearrangement joins TRBV7-2 to TRBJ1-1; 11 bases map to TRBD1. Input material: peripheral blood. This receptor was identified in a man aged 50 to 60 with active or convalescent COVID-19. Here the CDR3 reads CASSLGTGGGSTEAFF. CDR3 sequence (DNA): TGTGCCAGCAGCTTAGGGACAGGGGGCGGTAGCACTGAAGCTTTCTTT.